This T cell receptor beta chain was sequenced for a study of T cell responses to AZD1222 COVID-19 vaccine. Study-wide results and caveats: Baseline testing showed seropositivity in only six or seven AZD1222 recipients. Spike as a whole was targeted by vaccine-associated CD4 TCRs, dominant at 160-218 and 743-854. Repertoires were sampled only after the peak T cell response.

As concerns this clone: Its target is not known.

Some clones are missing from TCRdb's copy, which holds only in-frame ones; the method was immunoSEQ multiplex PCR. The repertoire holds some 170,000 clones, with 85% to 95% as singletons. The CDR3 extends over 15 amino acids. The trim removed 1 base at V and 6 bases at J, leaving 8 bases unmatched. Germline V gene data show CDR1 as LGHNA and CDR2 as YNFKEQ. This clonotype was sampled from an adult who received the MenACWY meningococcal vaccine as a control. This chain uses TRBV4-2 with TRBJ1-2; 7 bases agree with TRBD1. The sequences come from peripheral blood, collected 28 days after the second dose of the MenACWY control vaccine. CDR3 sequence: CASSQGSQGGNGYTF. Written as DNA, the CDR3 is TGTGCCAGCAGCCAAGGGTCCCAGGGGGGCAATGGCTACACCTTC.